The 9 T cell receptor beta chains reported below all come from one sample, sequenced in a study of chemoradiotherapy in HPV16-positive cancers. Data came from immunoSEQ multiplex PCR; TCRdb stores just in-frame clones and leaves some out. Of roughly 2,000 clones in the sample, over 65% were seen once. The input for sequencing was tumor tissue, taken from a patient who underwent chemoradiotherapy. The receptor source for this set is a human donor with HPV-associated anogenital cancer.

This chain links TRBV6-6 with TRBJ1-2; 7 positions match TRBD1. Looked up from germline, CDR1 is MNHNY and CDR2 is SVGAGI (reference sequence). There are 13 residues in the CDR3. Trimming took 5 bases from V and 6 from J; bases not matched to a gene: 6. Written as DNA, the CDR3 is TGTGCCAGCAGTCAAGACAGGGACGATGGCTACACCTTC. It translates to CASSQDRDDGYTF.

The chain couples TRBV5-1 to TRBJ2-5, with 11 bases lining up with TRBD2. V shed 5 bases and J 7 bases; nucleotides not matched to a gene: 13. Germline CDR1 is SGHRS and CDR2 is YFSETQ. The CDR3 is made up of 16 amino acids. CDR3 residues: CASRPTLAGGPGTQYF. CDR3 coding DNA: TGCGCCAGCAGACCTACTCTAGCGGGAGGACCTGGGACCCAGTACTTC. Combining the CDR3 with reference TRBV5-1 and TRBJ2-5 gives the whole variable domain KAGVTQTPRYLIKTRGQQVTLSCSPISGHRSVSWYQQTPGQGLQFLFEYFSETQRNKGNFPGRFSGRQFSNSRSEMNVSTLELGDSALYLCASRPTLAGGPGTQYFGPGTRLLVL.

The J gene is TRBJ1-3, the V gene TRBV7-9; 9 bases map to TRBD1. This CDR3 has 16 residues. From germline, CDR1 is SEHNR and CDR2 FQNEAQ (reference sequence). The trim removed 5 bases at V and 4 bases at J, leaving 9 bases unmatched. The CDR3 sequence is CASSDTGTGSGNTIYF. Written as DNA, the CDR3 is TGTGCCAGCAGCGATACCGGGACAGGGTCGGGAAACACCATATATTTT.

This chain uses TRBV14 with TRBJ2-3; D gene ambiguous. Trimming took 0 bases from V and 5 from J, leaving 15 bases between them. The CDR3 has 16 residues. Germline lookup yields CDR1 SGHDN and CDR2 FVKESK. The chain's CDR3 is CASSQEFQVLGDTQYF. The CDR3 nucleotides are TGTGCCAGCAGCCAAGAGTTTCAGGTGTTGGGAGATACGCAGTATTTT. The variable domain in full, with the rest retrieved from reference TRBV14 and TRBJ2-3, is EAGVTQFPSHSVIEKGQTVTLRCDPISGHDNLYWYRRVMGKEIKFLLHFVKESKQDESGMPNNRFLAERTGGTYSTLKVQPAELEDSGVYFCASSQEFQVLGDTQYFGPGTRLTVL.

V usage is TRBV7-9 and J usage is TRBJ2-5; 9 positions agree with TRBD2. V shed 6 bases and J 3 bases; nucleotides not matched to a gene: 14. The CDR3 runs 17 residues. Germline-derived CDR1 and CDR2 are SEHNR and FQNEAQ (reference sequence). The CDR3 nucleotides are TGTGCCAGCAGTTACCCGCCGATCGGACTAGCGAAAGAGACCCAGTACTTC. This translates into CASSYPPIGLAKETQYF. The full variable domain, completed using reference TRBV7-9 and TRBJ2-5, is DTGVSQNPRHKITKRGQNVTFRCDPISEHNRLYWYRQTLGQGPEFLTYFQNEAQLEKSRLLSDRFSAERPKGSFSTLEIQRTEQGDSAMYLCASSYPPIGLAKETQYFGPGTRLLVL.

The chain carries TRBV10-1 and TRBJ2-5; D uncertain. The J call is uncertain, as TRBJ2-7 better fits the DNA end. The CDR3 loop spans 16 amino acids. The V gene's germline CDR1 is WNHNN and CDR2 SYGVQD (reference sequence). This CDR3 is CASTYPPELPTYEQYF. CDR3 sequence (DNA): TGCGCCAGCACCTACCCCCCAGAGCTGCCTACCTACGAGCAGTACTTC.

The chain combines TRBV19 with TRBJ2-3, with 11 positions matching TRBD2. This CDR3 comprises 18 residues. Germline trimming cut 0 bases from V and 0 bases from J; bases unmatched to any gene: 5. CDR1 is LNHDA and CDR2 is SQIVND in the germline V gene (reference sequence). The CDR3 bases are TGTGCCAGTAGTATAGATTGGGTAGCGGGGGGGAGCACAGATACGCAGTATTTT. This gives the protein CASSIDWVAGGSTDTQYF.

V is TRBV19 and J is TRBJ1-5, with 7 bases fitting TRBD1. V shed 7 bases and J 4 bases; nucleotides not matched to a gene: 10. This CDR3 comprises 15 residues. From germline, CDR1 is LNHDA and CDR2 SQIVND (reference sequence). CDR3 region: CASIKEGAGNQPQHF. The CDR3 nucleotides read TGTGCCAGTATCAAAGAGGGGGCGGGTAATCAGCCCCAGCATTTT.

The chain has TRBV9 and TRBJ1-3, with 7 bases identical to TRBD1. V dropped 5 bases and J dropped 4; count of bases not matched to a gene: 6. CDR3 length equals 14 residues. CDR1 SGDLS and CDR2 YYNGEE come from the germline V gene. CDR3 sequence: CASSQGGIGNTIYF. Here the CDR3 DNA reads TGTGCCAGCAGTCAGGGGGGGATAGGAAACACCATATATTTT.